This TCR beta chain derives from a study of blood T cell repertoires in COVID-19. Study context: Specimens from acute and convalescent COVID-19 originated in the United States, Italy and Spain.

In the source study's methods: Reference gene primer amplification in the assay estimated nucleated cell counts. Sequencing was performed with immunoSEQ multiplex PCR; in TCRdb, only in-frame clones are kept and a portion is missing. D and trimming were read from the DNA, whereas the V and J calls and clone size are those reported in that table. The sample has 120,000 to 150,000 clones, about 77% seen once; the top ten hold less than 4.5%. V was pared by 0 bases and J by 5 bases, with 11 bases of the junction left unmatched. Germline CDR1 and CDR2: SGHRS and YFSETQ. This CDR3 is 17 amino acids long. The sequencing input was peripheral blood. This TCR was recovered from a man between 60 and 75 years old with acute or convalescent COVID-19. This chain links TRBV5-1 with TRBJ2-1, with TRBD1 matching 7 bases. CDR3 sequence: CASSLVLGTEDNNEQFF. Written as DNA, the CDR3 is TGCGCCAGCAGCTTGGTTTTGGGGACAGAGGATAACAATGAGCAGTTCTTC.